The 26 T cell receptor beta chains listed next were all sequenced from one sample in a study of CD8+CD57+ T cells in acquired aplastic anemia. TCR beta VDJ and CDR3 were profiled, and genomic DNA was the template. TCRdb itself ran the reads through MiXCR, one entry per CDR3 protein. The sample lists about 130,000 distinct CDR3 sequences; around 48% were seen once. Sequencing was done on a sample of sorted CD4+, CD8+, or CD8+CD57+ T cells (not recorded which) from PBMCs. These receptors all stem from a human donor in good health, serving as a control.

At least ten counts were recorded for this clonotype. This sequence joins TRBV19 and TRBJ2-3; D is tentatively TRBD1 or TRBD2 (7 bases each). V shed 4 bases and J shed 4 bases, with 15 bases lying between them. The CDR3 loop spans 15 amino acids. Germline values: CDR1 LNHDA, CDR2 SQIVND (reference sequence). The CDR3: CASSRQGGVADTQYF. The DNA of the CDR3 is TGTGCCAGTAGTAGGCAGGGGGGGGTCGCAGATACGCAGTATTTT. Full variable domain (outside the CDR3, taken from reference TRBV19 and TRBJ2-3): DGGITQSPKYLFRKEGQNVTLSCEQNLNHDAMYWYRQDPGQGLRLIYYSQIVNDFQKGDIAEGYSVSREKKESFPLTVTSAQKNPTAFYLCASSRQGGVADTQYFGPGTRLTVL.

This clonotype appeared a single time. The chain uses TRBV7-2 and TRBJ1-6, with unresolved D. Germline-derived CDR1 and CDR2 are SGHTA and FQGNSA. V shed 6 bases and J shed 6 bases, with 6 bases lying between them. The CDR3 is 12 residues long. CDR3 in amino acids: CASRVLNSPLHF. As DNA, the CDR3 is TGTGCCAGCAGGGTTCTTAATTCACCCCTCCACTTT.

The CDR3 sequence: CSVEDRNTEAFF. The CDR3 DNA is TGCAGTGTCGAGGACAGGAACACTGAAGCTTTCTTT. The chain links TRBV20-1 to TRBJ1-1, with D perhaps TRBD1 (6 bases). The CDR3 is 12 amino acids. V was trimmed by 7 bases and J by 1 base, leaving 10 bases between them. CDR1 and CDR2 from the germline V gene are DFQATT and SNEGSKA (reference sequence).

The chain is built from TRBV7-9 and TRBJ1-6, with 9 bases aligning to TRBD1. Trimming cost V 3 bases and J 7 bases; bases outside gene matches: 4. CDR1 is SEHNR and CDR2 is FQNEAQ in the germline V gene (reference sequence). This CDR3 comprises 15 residues. The CDR3 bases are TGTGCCAGCAGCTTGGGGGACAGGGCCAATTCACCCCTCCACTTT. Amino acids: CASSLGDRANSPLHF.

This chain links TRBV29-1 with TRBJ2-7; TRBD1 might be the D (6 bases). This CDR3 contains 11 residues. The V end was cut by 1 base, the J end by 9 bases, with 10 bases between. Germline V gene sequence: CDR1 SQVTM, CDR2 ANQGSEA. CDR3 loop: CSVEGTEGQYV. The CDR3 nucleotides read TGCAGCGTTGAAGGGACAGAGGGGCAGTACGTC.

A remark on this clonotype: A read error may explain this, as a much larger clone is one base away. Since the CDR3 does not end with the conserved phenylalanine or tryptophan, this likely comes from a read error. The rearrangement links TRBV6-2 or TRBV6-3 to TRBJ2-7; 13 positions agree with TRBD2. This CDR3 spans 18 amino acids. Trimming took 4 bases from V and 0 from J; bases not matched to a gene: 9. CDR1 and CDR2 from the germline V gene are MNHEY and SVGEGT. The DNA for the CDR3 is TGTGCCAGCAGTTCGCCCGGACTAGCGGGGGATTACTCCTACGAGCAGTACTCC. Translated: CASSSPGLAGDYSYEQYS.

The chain couples TRBV15 to TRBJ2-5; TRBD2 agrees at 8 bases. Germline-derived CDR1 and CDR2 are LNHNV and YYDKDF (reference sequence). Trimming took 0 bases from V and 4 from J; bases not matched to a gene: 4. The CDR3 has 15 amino acids. The chain's CDR3 is CATSRDSGVAETQYF. In DNA form, the CDR3 reads TGTGCCACCAGCAGAGATAGCGGGGTGGCAGAGACCCAGTACTTC.

The rearrangement uses TRBV5-1 and TRBJ1-6; possibly TRBD1 for D (6 bases). CDR3 length equals 16 residues. Per germline, CDR1 SGHRS and CDR2 YFSETQ. V lost 4 bases and J lost 7, with 18 bases in between. Here the CDR3 DNA reads TGCGCCAGCAGCGGCCAGACAGGCCCGGGGAATTCACCCCTCCACTTT. Its protein product is CASSGQTGPGNSPLHF.

In this sample, this clonotype turned up a few times. The J gene is TRBJ1-2, the V gene TRBV7-4; no definite D call. This CDR3 comprises 13 residues. Trimming removed 6 bases at V and 4 bases at J, with 12 bases between. Germline CDR1 is SGHVT and CDR2 is SQSDAQ. CDR3 amino acids: CASREGLGYGYTF. CDR3 coding DNA: TGTGCCAGCAGGGAAGGATTGGGCTATGGCTACACCTTC.

This chain connects TRBV20-1 to TRBJ2-7, with D perhaps matching TRBD1 or TRBD2 (5 bases each). Deletions cut 6 bases from V and 6 bases from J, with 21 bases between. This CDR3 has 14 residues. CDR1 is DFQATT, CDR2 SNEGSKA, per germline (reference sequence). CDR3 loop: CSAPWDVGVFEQYF. The CDR3 DNA follows: TGCAGTGCCCCCTGGGACGTAGGGGTCTTCGAGCAGTACTTC.

J is TRBJ2-7 and V is TRBV10-2, with D possibly being TRBD2 (5 bases). Germline loops: CDR1 WSHSY, CDR2 SAAADI. CDR3 length equals 17 residues. The V end was cut by 5 bases, the J end by 0 bases, with 20 bases between. CDR3 sequence reads: CASSMASRTTNSYEQYF. CDR3 DNA: TGCGCCAGCAGTATGGCCAGCAGGACGACTAACTCCTACGAGCAGTACTTC.

This clonotype was detected many times. The chain couples TRBV6-5 to TRBJ1-2; no firm D call. The CDR3 is made up of 13 amino acids. Trimming removed 6 bases at V and 0 bases at J, with 8 bases between. Germline V gives CDR1 MNHEY, CDR2 SVGAGI. In DNA form, the CDR3 reads TGTGCCAGCAGGCCTACAGCTAACTATGGCTACACCTTC. This translates into CASRPTANYGYTF.

At least ten counts were recorded for this clonotype. J is TRBJ1-6 and V is TRBV27; 8 nucleotides align to TRBD1. The CDR3 consists of 15 residues. The germline V gene encodes CDR1 MNHEY and CDR2 SMNVEV (reference sequence). V was clipped by 3 bases and J by 7 bases; unmatched bases: 5. CDR3 protein: CASSLRDRGNSPLHF. Here the CDR3 DNA reads TGTGCCAGCAGTTTGAGAGACAGGGGCAATTCACCCCTCCACTTT.

J is TRBJ2-1 and V is TRBV20-1, with 9 nucleotides matching TRBD1. The germline gives CDR1 DFQATT, CDR2 SNEGSKA (reference sequence). V shed 1 base and J 1 base; nucleotides not matched to a gene: 2. The CDR3 covers 15 residues. The CDR3 is CSARVGTGSYNEQFF. The CDR3, as DNA: TGCAGTGCTAGAGTGGGGACAGGGTCCTACAATGAGCAGTTCTTC.

The chain is built from TRBV11-2 and TRBJ2-5, with 8 positions matching TRBD1. With V trimmed by 10 bases and J by 5 bases, 6 bases remained unmatched. CDR1 and CDR2 (germline): SGHAT, FQNNGV. This CDR3 is built from 12 residues. In DNA form, the CDR3 reads TGTGCCACCGGACAGGGTTTGGAGACCCAGTACTTC. This gives the protein CATGQGLETQYF.

This clonotype was observed many times. This chain uses TRBV7-8 with TRBJ1-3; D gene ambiguous. V lost 0 bases, J lost 4 bases, and 1 base lay in between. Per the germline V gene, CDR1 is SGHVS and CDR2 is FQNEAQ. The CDR3 loop spans 12 amino acids. In nucleotides, the CDR3 is TGTGCCAGCAGCTTAGCGGGAAACACCATATATTTT. Amino acid sequence: CASSLAGNTIYF.

The sample holds many counts of this clonotype. The V call is TRBV19, the J call TRBJ1-2, with D perhaps matching TRBD1 (5 bases). V lost 2 bases, J lost 8 bases, and 12 bases lay in between. The germline CDR1 and CDR2 sequences are LNHDA and SQIVND (reference sequence). CDR3 length equals 13 residues. The CDR3 reads CASSIRRVEGYTF. Written as DNA, the CDR3 is TGTGCCAGTAGTATACGCAGGGTTGAGGGCTACACCTTC.

The gene calls are TRBV7-8 and TRBJ2-7, with D perhaps TRBD2 (6 bases). Looked up from germline, CDR1 is SGHVS and CDR2 is FQNEAQ. V lost 3 bases and J 0 bases, leaving 15 bases between the germline ends. There are 16 residues in the CDR3. CDR3 bases: TGTGCCAGCAGCTTCCGTACTCCGGGACTCTCCTACGAGCAGTACTTC. It specifies CASSFRTPGLSYEQYF.

This clonotype was counted ten times or more. The chain is built from TRBV15 and TRBJ2-1; D gene ambiguous. The V gene lost 0 bases and the J gene lost 6 bases, with 9 bases spanning the gap. Germline CDR1 reads LNHNV; CDR2 reads YYDKDF (reference sequence). The CDR3 sequence is 14 residues long. CDR3 coding DNA: TGTGCCACCAGCAGAGATATAGGACCCAATGAGCAGTTCTTC. Protein product: CATSRDIGPNEQFF.

The V and J genes are TRBV15 and TRBJ1-2; 9 nucleotides match TRBD1. The germline CDR1 and CDR2 sequences are LNHNV and YYDKDF (reference sequence). This CDR3 contains 13 residues. J gave up 8 bases and V 3 bases, and 4 bases lay outside the gene matches. The CDR3 protein is CATSSTGGRGYTF. The DNA for the CDR3 is TGTGCCACCAGCAGCACAGGGGGCCGCGGCTACACCTTC.

This clonotype occurred many times. The chain carries TRBV5-6 and TRBJ2-1; D uncertain. The germline CDR1 and CDR2 sequences are SGHDT and YYEEEE. CDR3 size: 14 residues. Trimming left V 4 bases short and J 0 bases short, with 8 bases between. DNA of the CDR3: TGTGCCAGCAGCACTACGGTCTCCTACAATGAGCAGTTCTTC. It codes for CASSTTVSYNEQFF.

As to this clonotype: A clone one base away is much larger, so this may be a read error. The chain is built from TRBV6-5 and TRBJ1-1; no clear D gene. The CDR3 is 14 amino acids. Germline V gives CDR1 MNHEY, CDR2 SVGAGI. This CDR3 is CASSYSSLGEGASF. The CDR3 DNA follows: TGTGCCAGCAGTTACTCTTCATTGGGTGAGGGAGCTTCCTTT.

A few counts support this clonotype. At one boundary the junction diverges from the germline segment, which might be a read error. The V gene is TRBV19, the J gene TRBJ1-1; D possibly corresponds to TRBD1 (5 bases). CDR3 length equals 12 residues. CDR1 and CDR2 from the germline V gene are LNHDA and SQIVND (reference sequence). The CDR3 here is CASSERGTEASF. In DNA, the CDR3 is TGTGCCAGTAGCGAGCGGGGGACTGAAGCTTCCTTT. Complete variable domain (other parts from reference TRBV19 and TRBJ1-1): DGGITQSPKYLFRKEGQNVTLSCEQNLNHDAMYWYRQDPGQGLRLIYYSQIVNDFQKGDIAEGYSVSREKKESFPLTVTSAQKNPTAFYLCASSERGTEASFGQGTRLTVV.

The chain links TRBV20-1 to TRBJ2-7, with 7 bases aligning to TRBD2. The CDR3 runs to 13 residues. CDR1 DFQATT and CDR2 SNEGSKA come from the germline V gene (reference sequence). The V segment lost 2 bases and the J segment 0 bases; nucleotides outside the gene matches: 1. The CDR3 here is CSARLAGSYEQYF. In DNA form, the CDR3 reads TGCAGTGCTAGATTAGCGGGCTCCTACGAGCAGTACTTC.

The chain carries TRBV2 and TRBJ2-7; D may be TRBD1 (6 bases). The CDR3 has 15 amino acids. Deletions cut 0 bases from V and 0 bases from J, with 9 bases between. Germline V gives CDR1 SNHLY, CDR2 FYNNEI. The CDR3 bases are TGTGCCAGCAGTGAAGCCCAGGGGAGCTCCTACGAGCAGTACTTC. Its translation: CASSEAQGSSYEQYF.

This chain links TRBV24-1 with TRBJ2-1; 14 bases are shared with TRBD2. The length of the CDR3 is 16 residues. With 2 bases clipped from V and 8 bases from J, the junction kept 4 bases outside the gene matches. Germline values: CDR1 KGHDR, CDR2 SFDVKD. CDR3 sequence (DNA): TGTGCCACCAGTGATTCGGGGACTAGCGGGAGCGATGAGCAGTTCTTC. This codes for CATSDSGTSGSDEQFF.